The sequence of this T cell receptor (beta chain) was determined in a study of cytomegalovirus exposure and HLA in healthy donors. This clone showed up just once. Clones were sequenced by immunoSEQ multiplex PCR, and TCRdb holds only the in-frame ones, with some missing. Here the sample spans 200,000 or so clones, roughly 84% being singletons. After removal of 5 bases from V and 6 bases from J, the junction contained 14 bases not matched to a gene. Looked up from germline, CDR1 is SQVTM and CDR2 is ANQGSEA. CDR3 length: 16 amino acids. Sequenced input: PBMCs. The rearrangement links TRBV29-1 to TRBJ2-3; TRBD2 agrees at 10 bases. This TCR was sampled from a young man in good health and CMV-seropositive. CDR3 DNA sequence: TGCAGCGTTAAACCGGGACTAGCGCTTAGACTGGATACGCAGTATTTT. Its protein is CSVKPGLALRLDTQYF.